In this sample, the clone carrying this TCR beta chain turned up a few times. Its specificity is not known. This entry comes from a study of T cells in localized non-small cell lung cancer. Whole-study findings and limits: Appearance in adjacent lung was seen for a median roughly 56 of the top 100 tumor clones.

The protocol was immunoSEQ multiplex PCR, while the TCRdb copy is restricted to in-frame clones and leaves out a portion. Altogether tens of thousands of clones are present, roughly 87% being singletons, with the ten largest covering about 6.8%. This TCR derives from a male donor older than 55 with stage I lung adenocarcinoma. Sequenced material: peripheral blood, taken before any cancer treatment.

The CDR3 here is CAWTYGTDYGYTF. The CDR3 DNA follows: TGTGCCTGGACGTACGGGACAGACTATGGCTACACCTTC. This chain connects TRBV30 to TRBJ1-2; 7 nucleotides agree with TRBD1. V lost 4 bases to trimming and J lost 3 bases; unmatched junction nucleotides: 5. This CDR3 has 13 amino acids. The germline CDR1 and CDR2 sequences are GTSNPN and SVGIG (reference sequence).